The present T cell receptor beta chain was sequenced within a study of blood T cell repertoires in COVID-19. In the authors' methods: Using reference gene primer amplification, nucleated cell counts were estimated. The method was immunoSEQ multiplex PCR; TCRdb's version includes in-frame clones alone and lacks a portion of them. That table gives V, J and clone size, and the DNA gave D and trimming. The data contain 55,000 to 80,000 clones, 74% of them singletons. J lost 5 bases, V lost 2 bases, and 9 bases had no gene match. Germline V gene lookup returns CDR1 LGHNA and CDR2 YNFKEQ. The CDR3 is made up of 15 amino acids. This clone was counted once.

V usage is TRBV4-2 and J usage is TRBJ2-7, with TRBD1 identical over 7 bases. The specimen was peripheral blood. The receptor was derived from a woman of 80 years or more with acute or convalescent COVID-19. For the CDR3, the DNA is TGTGCCAGCAGCCAATCATCGACAGGGAGCCACGAGCAGTACTTC. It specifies CASSQSSTGSHEQYF.